This T cell receptor beta chain was profiled in a study of shared clonotypes between healthy human individuals. General study points: The represented genetic and exposure-history diversity was limited by the small number of donors. Across subsets, estimated richness was generally greater for naive than for memory populations. Among donors, sharing of clonotypes was expected to be affected by sequencing depth.

V lost 3 bases, J lost 3 bases, and 14 bases lay in between. This CDR3 has 16 amino acids. Germline V gene data show CDR1 as MNHEY and CDR2 as SMNVEV (reference sequence). Some 30,000 T cell genomes, or roughly 200 ng DNA, went into the sorted-subset replicate PCRs. Clones were sequenced by immunoSEQ multiplex PCR, and TCRdb holds only the in-frame ones, with some missing. This sample carries some 660,000 clones, 60% to 75% of them seen once, and the ten largest clones take around 2%. As for this clone: Antigen: not known.

The clonotype comes from a woman under 40 in good health. J is TRBJ2-2 and V is TRBV27; D unclear. The material sequenced was memory CD4+ T cells sorted from blood. The subset is: CD45RA-negative fraction. In DNA, the CDR3 is TGTGCCAGCAGTTTCGACCAGGTTAAGCACACCGGGGAGCTGTTTTTT. This gives the protein CASSFDQVKHTGELFF.